This TCR beta chain was profiled in a study of spatial heterogeneity in lung cancer. Study-level information: TCR and UMI combinations that were unique each appeared, on average, more than ten times in raw reads. General study points: Ubiquitous expanded tumor TCRs showed up in blood more at resection than follow-up.

Time point reported: blood at routine non-recurrence follow-up after resection. The CDR3 consists of 15 residues. V lost 7 bases and J lost 5; bases outside the gene matches: 4. TCRdb independently ran MiXCR on the 5' RACE reads; one entry per CDR3 protein. Of about 19,000 distinct CDR3 sequences listed, approximately 9.1% are singletons. This clonotype has at least ten counts. Antigen: not known. The source material was PBMCs, sampled at follow-up. This chain uses TRBV12-3 or TRBV12-4 with TRBJ2-3; TRBD2 matches 15 bases. The receptor was derived from a female donor with early-stage non-small cell lung cancer. CDR3 nucleotide sequence: TGTGCCAGCATCCCGGGACTAGCGGGGGGAGATACGCAGTATTTT. Translated, it gives CASIPGLAGGDTQYF.